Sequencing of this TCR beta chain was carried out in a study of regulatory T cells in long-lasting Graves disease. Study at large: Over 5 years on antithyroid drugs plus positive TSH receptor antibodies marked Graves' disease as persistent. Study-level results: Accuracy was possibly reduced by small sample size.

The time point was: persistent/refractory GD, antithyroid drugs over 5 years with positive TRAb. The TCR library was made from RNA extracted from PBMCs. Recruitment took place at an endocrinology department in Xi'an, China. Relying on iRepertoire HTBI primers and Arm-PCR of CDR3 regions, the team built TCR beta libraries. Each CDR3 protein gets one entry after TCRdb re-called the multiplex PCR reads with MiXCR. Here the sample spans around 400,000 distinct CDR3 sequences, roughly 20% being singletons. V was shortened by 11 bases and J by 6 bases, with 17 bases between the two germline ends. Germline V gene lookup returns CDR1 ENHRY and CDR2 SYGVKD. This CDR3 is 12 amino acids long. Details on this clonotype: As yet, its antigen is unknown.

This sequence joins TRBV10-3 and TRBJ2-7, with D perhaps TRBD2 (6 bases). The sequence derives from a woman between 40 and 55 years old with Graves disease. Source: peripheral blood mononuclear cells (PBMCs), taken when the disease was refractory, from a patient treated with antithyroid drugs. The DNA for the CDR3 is TGTGCCGGGGGGTCTGCGCTCTTCGAGCAGTACTTC. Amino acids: CAGGSALFEQYF.